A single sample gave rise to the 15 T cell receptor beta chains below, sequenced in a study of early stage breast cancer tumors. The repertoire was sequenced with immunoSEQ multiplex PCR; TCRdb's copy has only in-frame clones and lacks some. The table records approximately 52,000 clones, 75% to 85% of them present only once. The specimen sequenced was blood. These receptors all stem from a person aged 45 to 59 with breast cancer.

CDR3 in DNA: TGTGCCAGCAGGGGGATGGATCAGCCCCAGCATTTT. Translated: CASRGMDQPQHF. The chain links TRBV28 to TRBJ1-5; D is unclear. The ends were cut back, 6 bases at V and 5 bases at J, with 8 bases in the middle. The germline gives CDR1 MDHEN, CDR2 SYDVKM. The CDR3 runs 12 residues.

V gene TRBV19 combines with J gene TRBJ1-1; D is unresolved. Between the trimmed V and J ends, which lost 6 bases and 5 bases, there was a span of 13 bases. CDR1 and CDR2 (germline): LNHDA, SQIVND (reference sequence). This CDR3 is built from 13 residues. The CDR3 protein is CASSLWGWTEAFF. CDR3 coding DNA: TGTGCCAGTAGCCTCTGGGGATGGACTGAAGCTTTCTTT.

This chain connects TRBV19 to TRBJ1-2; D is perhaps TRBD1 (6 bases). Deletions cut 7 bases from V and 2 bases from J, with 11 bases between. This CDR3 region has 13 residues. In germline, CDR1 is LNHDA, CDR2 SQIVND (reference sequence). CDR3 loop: CASTLGGNYGYTF. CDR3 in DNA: TGTGCCAGTACCCTAGGGGGGAACTATGGCTACACCTTC.

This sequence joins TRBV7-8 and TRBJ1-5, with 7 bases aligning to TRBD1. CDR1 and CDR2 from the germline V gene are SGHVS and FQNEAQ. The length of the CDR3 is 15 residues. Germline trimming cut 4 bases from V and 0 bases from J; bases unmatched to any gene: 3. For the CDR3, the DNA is TGTGCCAGCAGCTCGACAGGGAATAGCAATCAGCCCCAGCATTTT. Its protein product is CASSSTGNSNQPQHF.

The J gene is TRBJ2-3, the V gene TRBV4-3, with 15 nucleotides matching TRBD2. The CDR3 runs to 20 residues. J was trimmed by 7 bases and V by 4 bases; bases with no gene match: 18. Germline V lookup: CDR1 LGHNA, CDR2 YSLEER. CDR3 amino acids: CASSRLVGTSGGPMSNTQYF. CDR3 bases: TGCGCCAGCAGCCGGCTCGTCGGGACTAGCGGGGGGCCTATGTCAAATACGCAGTATTTT.

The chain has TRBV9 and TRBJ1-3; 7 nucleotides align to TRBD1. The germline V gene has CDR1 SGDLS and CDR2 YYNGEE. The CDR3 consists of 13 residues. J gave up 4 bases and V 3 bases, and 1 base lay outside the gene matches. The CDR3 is CASSAGQGNTIYF. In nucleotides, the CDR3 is TGTGCCAGCAGCGCGGGACAGGGAAACACCATATATTTT. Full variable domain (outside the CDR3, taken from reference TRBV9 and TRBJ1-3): DSGVTQTPKHLITATGQRVTLRCSPRSGDLSVYWYQQSLDQGLQFLIQYYNGEERAKGNILERFSAQQFPDLHSELNLSSLELGDSALYFCASSAGQGNTIYFGEGSWLTVV.

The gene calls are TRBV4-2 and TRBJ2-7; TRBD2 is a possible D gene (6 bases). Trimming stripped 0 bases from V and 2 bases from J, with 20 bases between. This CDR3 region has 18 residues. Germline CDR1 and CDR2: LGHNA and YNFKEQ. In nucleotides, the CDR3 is TGTGCCAGCAGCCAAGAAGGGTTCAGGACTACGAATCCCTACGAGCAGTACTTC. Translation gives CASSQEGFRTTNPYEQYF.

The CDR3 bases are TGTGCCAGCAATCCCCCCTTTCTTAGCGGGGGGTTGTACCCTCCTTACGAGCAGTACTTC. Translated: CASNPPFLSGGLYPPYEQYF. The chain links TRBV6-4 to TRBJ2-7, with 10 nucleotides matching TRBD2. V lost 7 bases and J lost 4; bases outside the gene matches: 25. CDR3 length equals 20 residues. Germline CDR1 is MRHNA and CDR2 is SNTAGT.

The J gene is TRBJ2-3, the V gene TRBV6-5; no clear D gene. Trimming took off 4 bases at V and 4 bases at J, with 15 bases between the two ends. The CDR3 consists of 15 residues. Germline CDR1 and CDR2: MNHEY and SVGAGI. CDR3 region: CASSSRPRRADTQYF. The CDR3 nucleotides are TGTGCCAGCAGTTCCCGGCCCAGGCGAGCAGATACGCAGTATTTT.

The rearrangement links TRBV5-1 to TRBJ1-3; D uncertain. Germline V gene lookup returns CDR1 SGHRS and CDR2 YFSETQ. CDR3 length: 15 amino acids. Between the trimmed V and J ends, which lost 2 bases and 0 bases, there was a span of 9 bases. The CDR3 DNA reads TGCGCCAGCAGCTTACAGCCGAACTCTGGAAACACCATATATTTT. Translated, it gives CASSLQPNSGNTIYF. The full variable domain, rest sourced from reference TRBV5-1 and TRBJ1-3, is KAGVTQTPRYLIKTRGQQVTLSCSPISGHRSVSWYQQTPGQGLQFLFEYFSETQRNKGNFPGRFSGRQFSNSRSEMNVSTLELGDSALYLCASSLQPNSGNTIYFGEGSWLTVV.

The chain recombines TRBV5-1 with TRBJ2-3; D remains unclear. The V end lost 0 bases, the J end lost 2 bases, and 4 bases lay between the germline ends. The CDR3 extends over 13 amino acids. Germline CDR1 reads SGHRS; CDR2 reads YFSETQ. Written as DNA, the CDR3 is TGCGCCAGCAGCTTGGCCGTCACAGATACGCAGTATTTT. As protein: CASSLAVTDTQYF. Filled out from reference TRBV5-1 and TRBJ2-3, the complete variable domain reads KAGVTQTPRYLIKTRGQQVTLSCSPISGHRSVSWYQQTPGQGLQFLFEYFSETQRNKGNFPGRFSGRQFSNSRSEMNVSTLELGDSALYLCASSLAVTDTQYFGPGTRLTVL.

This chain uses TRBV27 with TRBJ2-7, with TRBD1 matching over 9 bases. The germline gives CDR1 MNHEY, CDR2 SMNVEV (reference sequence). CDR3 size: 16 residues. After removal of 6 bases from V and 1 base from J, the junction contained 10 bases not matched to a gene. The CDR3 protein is CASRDTGGGPSYEQYF. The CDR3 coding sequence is TGTGCCAGCAGGGATACAGGGGGCGGCCCGTCCTACGAGCAGTACTTC.

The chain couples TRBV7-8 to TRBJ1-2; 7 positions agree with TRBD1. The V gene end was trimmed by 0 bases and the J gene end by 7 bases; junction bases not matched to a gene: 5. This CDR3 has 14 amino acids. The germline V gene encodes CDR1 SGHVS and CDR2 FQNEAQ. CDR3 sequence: CASSLAGGAGGYTF. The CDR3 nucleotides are TGTGCCAGCAGCTTAGCAGGGGGCGCAGGTGGCTACACCTTC. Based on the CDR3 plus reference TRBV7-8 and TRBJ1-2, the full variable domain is GAGVSQSPRYKVAKRGQDVALRCDPISGHVSLFWYQQALGQGPEFLTYFQNEAQLDKSGLPSDRFFAERPEGSVSTLKIQRTQQEDSAVYLCASSLAGGAGGYTFGSGTRLTVV.

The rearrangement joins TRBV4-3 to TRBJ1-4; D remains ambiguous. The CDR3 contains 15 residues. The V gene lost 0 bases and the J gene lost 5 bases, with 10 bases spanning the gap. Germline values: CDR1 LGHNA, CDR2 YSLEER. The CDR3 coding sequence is TGCGCCAGCAGCCAAGATCAGACGGGGAATGAAAAACTGTTTTTT. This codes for CASSQDQTGNEKLFF.

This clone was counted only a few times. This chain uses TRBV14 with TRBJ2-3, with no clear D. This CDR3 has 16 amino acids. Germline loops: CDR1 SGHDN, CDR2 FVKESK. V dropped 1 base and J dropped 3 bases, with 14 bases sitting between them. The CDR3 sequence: CASSQGGWIGTDTQYF. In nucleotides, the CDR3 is TGTGCCAGCAGCCAAGGGGGATGGATCGGAACAGATACGCAGTATTTT.